A selection of T cell receptor beta chains follows, all from one sample in a study of cytomegalovirus exposure and HLA in healthy donors. TCRdb's table, derived via immunoSEQ multiplex PCR, lists solely in-frame clones and lacks some. The sample holds 150,000 to 200,000 clones; approximately 84% are singletons and the top ten take roughly 0.24%. The sample was PBMCs. These receptors were obtained from a girl in the first two years of life in good health and CMV-seronegative. Each CDR3 is given with its conserved first and last residue. A D gene is named only where the DNA matches it firmly. Part of the rows lack a size; the others show once, few, many or a class for expanded clones.

j_call v_call cdr3_length clone_size d_call cdr3_aa cdr3_nt
TRBJ1-6 TRBV4-2 17 - - CASSQDLDSPYNSPLHF TGTGCCAGCAGCCAAGATTTGGACAGCCCCTATAATTCACCCCTCCACTTT
TRBJ2-1 TRBV6-5 14 - TRBD2 CASSLGLAGGEQFF TGTGCCAGCAGTCTCGGACTAGCGGGGGGCGAGCAGTTCTTC
TRBJ2-6 TRBV7-9 17 - TRBD2 CASSLLAGVLGANVLTF TGTGCCAGCAGCTTACTAGCGGGAGTTCTTGGGGCCAACGTCCTGACTTTC
TRBJ1-6 TRBV6-5 14 few - CASREGHPNSPLHF TGTGCCAGCAGGGAAGGACACCCTAATTCACCCCTCCACTTT
TRBJ2-7 TRBV5-6 17 - - CASSLGGQYEGSYEQYF TGTGCCAGCAGCTTGGGAGGACAGTATGAAGGCTCCTACGAGCAGTACTTC
TRBJ2-5 TRBV18 13 - - CASSPHIEETQYF TGTGCCAGCTCACCACATATCGAGGAGACCCAGTACTTC
TRBJ2-1 TRBV5-1 14 once - CASSLGDRANEQFF TGCGCCAGCAGCTTGGGAGACAGAGCGAATGAGCAGTTCTTC
TRBJ2-7 TRBV6-6 16 once - CASSYRTGGPGYEQYF TGTGCCAGCAGCTACCGCACAGGAGGGCCCGGATACGAGCAGTACTTC
TRBJ2-7 TRBV21-1 17 - - CASSKSLEGATSYEQYF TGTGCCAGCAGCAAAAGTCTCGAGGGGGCCACCTCCTACGAGCAGTACTTC
TRBJ2-1 TRBV27 15 - TRBD2 CASSLASGIYNEQFF TGTGCCAGCAGTTTAGCTAGCGGGATCTACAATGAGCAGTTCTTC
TRBJ1-1 TRBV10-1 13 - - CASSEWANTEAFF TGCGCCAGCAGTGAATGGGCGAACACTGAAGCTTTCTTT
TRBJ2-3 TRBV18 12 few - CASSTSTDTQYF TGTGCCAGCTCAACTAGCACAGATACGCAGTATTTT
TRBJ1-1 TRBV19 13 - - CASSIRDNTEAFF TGTGCCAGTAGTATTAGAGATAACACTGAAGCTTTCTTT
TRBJ2-3 TRBV4-1 16 - - CASSQDYAASADTQYF TGCGCCAGCAGCCAAGATTACGCGGCTTCGGCAGATACGCAGTATTTT
TRBJ1-1 TRBV5-6 14 - - CASSYGGGYTEAFF TGTGCCAGCAGCTATGGGGGAGGGTACACTGAAGCTTTCTTT
TRBJ2-3 TRBV18 14 once TRBD1 CASTPGTGTDTQYF TGTGCCAGCACTCCGGGGACAGGCACAGATACGCAGTATTTT
TRBJ2-1 TRBV30 12 - - CAWSHGSGEQFF TGTGCCTGGAGTCACGGGAGCGGGGAGCAGTTCTTC
TRBJ2-3 TRBV5-4 13 - - CASSLAGSDTQYF TGTGCCAGCAGCTTGGCCGGGTCCGATACGCAGTATTTT
TRBJ2-5 TRBV7-2 13 once - CASSGGSQETQYF TGTGCCAGCAGCGGCGGCTCTCAAGAGACCCAGTACTTC
TRBJ1-3 TRBV30 16 - TRBD1 CAWSGEKGATGNTIYF TGTGCCTGGAGTGGAGAAAAGGGGGCGACGGGAAACACCATATATTTT
TRBJ2-3 TRBV9 15 - TRBD2 CASSVGGGNTDTQYF TGTGCCAGCAGCGTAGGGGGGGGGAACACAGATACGCAGTATTTT
TRBJ1-1 TRBV15 15 once - CATSREGGTGVVAFF TGTGCCACCAGCAGAGAAGGAGGGACCGGAGTCGTGGCTTTCTTT
TRBJ1-4 TRBV5-4 15 - - CASSQGTSRTEKLFF TGTGCCAGCAGTCAGGGGACCAGTAGGACTGAAAAACTGTTTTTT
TRBJ1-2 TRBV18 16 once TRBD1 CASSPPVRDSYYGYTF TGTGCCAGCTCACCACCAGTGCGGGACAGCTACTATGGCTACACCTTC
TRBJ2-1 TRBV9 16 few TRBD2 CASSVPEVSGSSEQFF TGTGCCAGCAGCGTACCGGAAGTTAGCGGGAGCAGTGAGCAGTTCTTC
TRBJ1-2 TRBV7-8 17 - TRBD1 CASSPDRVPHLNYGYTF TGTGCCAGCAGCCCGGACAGGGTGCCCCACTTGAACTATGGCTACACCTTC
TRBJ1-1 TRBV19 12 - TRBD1 CASSGDSKKAFF TGTGCCAGTAGTGGGGACAGCAAAAAAGCTTTCTTT
TRBJ2-2 TRBV10-3 12 - - CAIRVETGELFF TGTGCCATCAGGGTAGAGACCGGGGAGCTGTTTTTT
TRBJ1-1 TRBV19 15 - TRBD1 CASREGTGRNTEAFF TGTGCCAGTAGAGAGGGGACAGGGCGGAACACTGAAGCTTTCTTT
TRBJ1-1 TRBV29-1 15 - TRBD1 CSVLPDRGLVTEAFF TGCAGCGTTCTTCCCGACAGGGGGCTTGTCACTGAAGCTTTCTTT
TRBJ2-7 TRBV11-1 15 few - CASSLAAGRAYEQYF TGTGCCAGCAGCCTAGCCGCAGGGCGAGCATACGAGCAGTACTTC
TRBJ1-1 TRBV30 14 - - CAWGRDTRGTEAFF TGTGCCTGGGGTCGGGACACTCGCGGCACTGAAGCTTTCTTT
TRBJ2-7 TRBV7-9 16 - TRBD1 CASSLARDRGSYEQYF TGTGCCAGCAGCTTAGCAAGGGACAGGGGCTCCTACGAGCAGTACTTC
TRBJ1-1 TRBV7-6 15 - - CASSLSTGRGTEAFF TGTGCCAGCAGCTTAAGTACAGGGAGAGGAACTGAAGCTTTCTTT
TRBJ2-3 TRBV7-6 16 - TRBD2 CASSYGLAGGFDTQYF TGTGCCAGCAGTTATGGACTAGCGGGGGGATTCGATACGCAGTATTTT